A selection of T cell receptor beta chains follows, all from one sample in a study of blood T cell repertoires in COVID-19. Assay used: immunoSEQ multiplex PCR; TCRdb lists only in-frame clones, some missing. The sample contains approximately 220,000 clones, approximately 82% of which appear only once. The source material was peripheral blood. All receptors come from a woman aged 45-60 years with acute or convalescent COVID-19. CDR3s include the opening cysteine and the closing phenylalanine or tryptophan. Each record gives: V gene, CDR3 protein.

TRBV28	CASSEQGSNEQFF
TRBV6-6	CASSYTGQNTEAFF
TRBV2	CASRQGASSYNEQFF
TRBV2	CASKSLQGVNTEAFF
TRBV9	CASSVVEYYNEQFF
TRBV5-6	CASSTGTGAGTDTQYF
TRBV7-6	CASSLGGGRGEQFF
TRBV2	CAMQTDRGGTQYF
TRBV29-1	CSVRTGGMSTEAFF
TRBV5-4	CASSTSTSGRYEQYF
TRBV28	CASSPYDSFTYEQYF
TRBV28	CASSPPDTGGDEQYF
TRBV27	CASSLQGALWEQYF
TRBV28	CASSLVAGGPSEEQYF
TRBV2	CASKSAGGSYEQYF
TRBV5-5	CASSSFAGGVETQYF
TRBV7-9	CASSLTGDPDTQYF
TRBV27	CASSGGTAGYEQYF
TRBV5-6	CASSQGSWGNQPQHF
TRBV30	CAWTLQNGYIQYF
TRBV12-3/TRBV12-4	CASSELASEQFF
TRBV5-1	CASSFPPGQGIPLRETQYF
TRBV2	CASIKREFWDTQYF
TRBV9	CASSVGIAGVYETQYF
TRBV7-9	CASSLRGASEKLFF
TRBV5-4	CASSFGGSSYNEQFF
TRBV3-1/TRBV3-2	CASSQEIGKQPQHF
TRBV13	CASSLTIEQFF
TRBV19	CASSIQGASTEAFF
TRBV12-3/TRBV12-4	CASSFTGGEQYF
TRBV27	CASSLFRVGVGYNEQFF
TRBV7-3	CASSLGLLGSSGRASSEQFF
TRBV5-1	CASSLAAGVDGYTF
TRBV9	CASSGTSGSMGSYNEQFF
TRBV6-5	CASSLAAQETQYF
TRBV10-1	CASSLDTTYGYTF
TRBV2	CASSERVSTDTQYF
TRBV9	CASSLEQYF
TRBV28	CASSQDTIKPQHF
TRBV12-3/TRBV12-4	CASNPEWYNEQFF
TRBV3-1/TRBV3-2	CASSQPLAGGSYNEQFF
TRBV12-3/TRBV12-4	CASSLGAPPEAFF
TRBV15	CATSRVQGDTQYF
TRBV15	CATSRYREGGELFF
TRBV7-3	CASSLGLAGGEQYF
TRBV15	CATSRDPKTGNNEKLFF
TRBV5-4	CASGPGLADYNEQFF
TRBV6-6	CASSTWGGDQPQHF
TRBV15	CATSRDLAGPRREDPTYEQYF
TRBV28	CASSLPSGSQETQYF
TRBV23-1	CASIKAGDSEDTQYF
TRBV6-5	CASSYSFQGIDYGYTF
TRBV3-1/TRBV3-2	CASSHDRGNSPLHF
TRBV7-2	CASSLLGGRNEQFF
TRBV12-3/TRBV12-4	CASSLRETQYF
TRBV5-1	CASSLFGGNYEQYF
TRBV19	CATRDYQKETQYF
TRBV27	CATPGQKFNYGYTF
TRBV28	CASSLGLFTGELFF
TRBV24-1	CATSDLQGFDYEQYF